The 18 T cell receptor beta chains below come from one sample, sequenced in a study of metastatic and nonmetastatic thyroid tumors (dated by TCRdb to about 2020). Library generation was performed with PCR. Sequenced on an Illumina HiSeq 4000. TCRdb reprocessing: public reads trimmed at Q25 with fastp, clones called with MiXCR, in-frame beta chains kept. The sample contains 72,000 or so clones, roughly 18% of them found a single time. The ten most abundant clones make up around 13% of the sample. Before undergoing thyroid surgery, none of the patients had been given any kind of treatment. The specimen was blood. These receptor sequences come from a female donor with papillary thyroid cancer or a benign thyroid nodule (not recorded which). Some clones in this sample may be carry-over from other donors' samples.

This clone was detected many times. This chain uses TRBV30 with TRBJ2-1; 12 nucleotides agree with TRBD2. There are 14 residues in the CDR3. Germline V gene lookup returns CDR1 GTSNPN and CDR2 SVGIG (reference sequence). V gave up 7 bases and J gave up 6 bases; unmatched junction bases: 7. In DNA, the CDR3 is TGTGCCTTCCCGACTAGCGGGAGTGTCAATGAGCAGTTCTTC. Protein sequence: CAFPTSGSVNEQFF.

This clone showed up many times. The CDR3 here is CASSYVASGGGEQFF. CDR3 coding DNA: TGTGCCAGCAGTTACGTCGCTAGCGGGGGAGGAGAGCAGTTCTTC. V gene TRBV6-6 combines with J gene TRBJ2-1; 10 bases line up with TRBD2. CDR3 length: 15 amino acids. V was clipped by 2 bases and J by 10 bases; unmatched bases: 8. Germline CDR1 and CDR2: MNHNY and SVGAGI (reference sequence).

This clone showed up many times. Other DNA sequences in this sample translate to the same CDR3. The chain links TRBV14 to TRBJ2-7; D is possibly TRBD2 (5 bases). The germline V and J ends were trimmed by 0 bases and 6 bases, with 9 bases remaining between them. CDR3 length: 13 residues. Per the germline V gene, CDR1 is SGHDN and CDR2 is FVKESK. CDR3 DNA: TGTGCCAGCAGCCAAGAGATCCGGGGCGAGCAGTACTTC. This gives the protein CASSQEIRGEQYF.

This clone was seen repeatedly, ten times or more. The V gene is TRBV5-4, the J gene TRBJ2-1; unclear D gene. Germline CDR1 and CDR2: SGHNT and YYREEE (reference sequence). The V gene lost 0 bases and the J gene lost 0 bases, with 10 bases spanning the gap. The CDR3 has 16 residues. The DNA for the CDR3 is TGTGCCAGCAGCTTGGGCCAGTCCAGCTCCTACAATGAGCAGTTCTTC. As protein: CASSLGQSSSYNEQFF.

This clone appeared many times. The genes are TRBV5-1 and TRBJ2-2; 7 bases match TRBD1. J lost 4 bases, V lost 2 bases, and 5 bases had no gene match. This CDR3 comprises 15 residues. The germline V gene encodes CDR1 SGHRS and CDR2 YFSETQ. This CDR3 is CASSLNRGSTGELFF. The CDR3 DNA reads as TGCGCCAGCAGCTTAAACAGGGGTTCCACCGGGGAGCTGTTTTTT.

The table lists this clone with many counts. The V gene is TRBV9, the J gene TRBJ1-1; D not resolved. The CDR3 sequence is 11 residues long. Germline values: CDR1 SGDLS, CDR2 YYNGEE. V was pared by 4 bases and J by 4 bases, with 5 bases between. The CDR3 sequence: CASSPITEAFF. The CDR3 DNA is TGTGCCAGCAGCCCTATCACTGAAGCTTTCTTT.

This clone was detected only a few times. This rearrangement joins TRBV6-1 to TRBJ2-7; D may correspond to TRBD1 or TRBD2 (5 bases each). The germline CDR1 and CDR2 sequences are MNHNS and SASEGT. Trimming cost V 6 bases and J 0 bases, with 12 bases left between them. There are 14 residues in the CDR3. The CDR3 nucleotides are TGTGCCAGCAGATGGGACCGCAACTCCTACGAGCAGTACTTC. This translates into CASRWDRNSYEQYF.

The CDR3 DNA reads TGTGCCAGCAGCCGACAGGGGTTAAGTAATTCACCCCTCCACTTT. Its translation is CASSRQGLSNSPLHF. The J gene is TRBJ1-6, the V gene TRBV6-2 or TRBV6-3; the match to TRBD1 covers 8 bases. V was clipped by 6 bases and J by 6 bases; unmatched bases: 7. This CDR3 has 15 amino acids. Germline-derived CDR1 and CDR2 are MNHEY and SVGEGT.

This clone occurred a few times. This rearrangement joins TRBV20-1 to TRBJ2-7; 7 nucleotides align to TRBD1. Germline CDR1 reads DFQATT; CDR2 reads SNEGSKA (reference sequence). After removal of 2 bases from V and 0 bases from J, the junction contained 7 bases not matched to a gene. The CDR3 covers 15 residues. The CDR3, as DNA: TGCAGTGCTAGATCCACAGGGGTCAACTCCTACGAGCAGTACTTC. Translated: CSARSTGVNSYEQYF.

This clone was observed a handful of times. An end of the junction does not agree with germline; a read error may underlie this. The J gene is TRBJ2-2, the V gene TRBV6-1, with 9 bases identical to TRBD2. The germline gives CDR1 MNHNS, CDR2 SASEGT. The CDR3 has 18 amino acids. The CDR3 sequence: CASSEEMSSGTNTWELFF. The CDR3 DNA sequence: TGTGCCAGCAGTGAAGAGATGTCTAGCGGGACGAACACCTGGGAGCTGTTTTTT.

The chain recombines TRBV11-1 with TRBJ2-3, with 14 bases identical to TRBD2. The CDR3 loop spans 16 amino acids. CDR1 is SGHAT, CDR2 FQDESV, per germline (reference sequence). V lost 5 bases, J lost 4 bases, and 5 bases stayed unmatched. The CDR3 spells CASSPGTSGRSDTQYF. For the CDR3, the DNA is TGTGCCAGCAGCCCGGGGACTAGCGGGAGATCAGATACGCAGTATTTT.

This clone has at least ten counts. This chain connects TRBV5-6 to TRBJ1-2; 10 bases are a match to TRBD1. CDR3 length: 16 amino acids. CDR1 is SGHDT, CDR2 YYEEEE, per germline. Germline trimming cut 2 bases from V and 7 bases from J; bases unmatched to any gene: 11. CDR3 nucleotide sequence: TGTGCCAGCAGCTTAACGAGACAGGGGGCGCTTATTGGCTACACCTTC. Its protein product is CASSLTRQGALIGYTF.

By share, this clone counts as medium-sized (0.01 to 0.1%). The chain is built from TRBV27 and TRBJ1-3; tentatively, D is TRBD1 (6 bases). V was trimmed by 3 bases and J by 0 bases, leaving 6 bases between them. This CDR3 contains 14 residues. CDR1 MNHEY and CDR2 SMNVEV come from the germline V gene (reference sequence). The CDR3 is CASSLDSSGNTIYF. CDR3 in DNA: TGTGCCAGCAGTTTGGACAGCTCTGGAAACACCATATATTTT.

In this sample, this clone turned up a few times. V gene TRBV10-3 combines with J gene TRBJ1-1, with D unclear. V lost 0 bases to trimming and J lost 0 bases, with 8 bases between them. The CDR3 has 15 amino acids. CDR1 is ENHRY, CDR2 SYGVKD, per germline. CDR3 bases: TGTGCCATCAGTGAGTCTGGACGGCTGAACACTGAAGCTTTCTTT. Amino acids: CAISESGRLNTEAFF.

The sample holds many counts of this clone. The chain is built from TRBV7-9 and TRBJ2-1; 8 nucleotides align to TRBD2. Unmatched junction bases numbered 7, after V lost 3 bases and J lost 6 bases. This CDR3 spans 15 amino acids. Germline-derived CDR1 and CDR2 are SEHNR and FQNEAQ (reference sequence). This CDR3 is CASSLSSGSSNEQFF. The CDR3 nucleotides read TGTGCCAGCAGCTTGTCCAGCGGGAGTTCCAATGAGCAGTTCTTC.

The chain is built from TRBV24-1 and TRBJ2-7; a possible D gene is TRBD2 (6 bases). Trimming cost V 4 bases and J 2 bases, with 11 bases left between them. Germline lookup yields CDR1 KGHDR and CDR2 SFDVKD. CDR3 size: 14 residues. CDR3 protein: CATSEWTIPYEQYF. In nucleotides, the CDR3 is TGTGCCACCAGTGAATGGACTATTCCCTACGAGCAGTACTTC.

The chain uses TRBV9 and TRBJ2-1; D not certain. CDR3 size: 17 residues. V lost 0 bases and J 9 bases, leaving 22 bases between the germline ends. The germline gives CDR1 SGDLS, CDR2 YYNGEE. CDR3 residues: CASSVVPLSRSEGEQFF. CDR3 bases: TGTGCCAGCAGCGTAGTACCACTCTCCCGATCAGAAGGTGAGCAGTTCTTC.

The chain has TRBV7-8 and TRBJ2-7; either TRBD1 or TRBD2 may supply D (5 bases each). V lost 5 bases, J lost 5 bases, and 13 bases lay in between. This CDR3 comprises 13 residues. Germline V gene data show CDR1 as SGHVS and CDR2 as FQNEAQ. CDR3: CASSGSRGDEQYF. The CDR3 DNA sequence: TGTGCCAGCAGCGGCTCGAGGGGAGACGAGCAGTACTTC.